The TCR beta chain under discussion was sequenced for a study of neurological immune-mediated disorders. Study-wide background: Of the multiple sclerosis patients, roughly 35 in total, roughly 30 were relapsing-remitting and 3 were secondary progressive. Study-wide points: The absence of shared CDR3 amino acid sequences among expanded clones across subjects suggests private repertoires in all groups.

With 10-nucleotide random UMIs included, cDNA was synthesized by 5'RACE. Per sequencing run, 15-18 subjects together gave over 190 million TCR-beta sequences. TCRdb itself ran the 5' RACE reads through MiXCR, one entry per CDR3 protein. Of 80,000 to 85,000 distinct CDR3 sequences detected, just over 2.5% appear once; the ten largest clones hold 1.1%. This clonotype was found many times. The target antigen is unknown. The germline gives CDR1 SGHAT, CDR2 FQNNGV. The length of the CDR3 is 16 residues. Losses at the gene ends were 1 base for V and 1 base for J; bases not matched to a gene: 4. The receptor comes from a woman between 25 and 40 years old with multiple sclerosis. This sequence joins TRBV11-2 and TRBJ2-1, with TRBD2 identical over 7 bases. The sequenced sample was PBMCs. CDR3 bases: TGTGCCAGCAGCTTAGTGACTAGCTCGTCCTACAATGAGCAGTTCTTC. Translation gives CASSLVTSSSYNEQFF.